This TCR beta chain was obtained from a study of human T cells and chemical hapten exposure. Study as a whole: While the approximately 24-week study was under way, patients received diphenylcyclopropenone on the scalp every week. General observations from the study: As patch test score rose, PT1 expanded TCR counts tended to rise as well. High-frequency TCRs, those above 1 in 1000, stayed the same after DPC sensitization. Among expanded TCRs, significantly more large CDR3 similarity clusters formed than among controls.

As to time point: patch test 1, 2 weeks after DPC sensitization. Treatment in this sample: therapeutic diphenylcyclopropenone sensitization with weekly scalp DPC. TCRdb reanalysed the RACE reads using MiXCR and keeps one entry per CDR3 protein. The sample carries roughly 200,000 distinct CDR3 sequences, about a fifth recorded once. To note about this clonotype: Antigen: not known. This clone may be a read error of a much larger clone one base away.

Losses at the gene ends were 6 bases for V and 2 bases for J; bases not matched to a gene: 7. The CDR3 sequence is 15 residues long. The chain employs TRBV12-3 or TRBV12-4 and TRBJ2-3; 8 bases are shared with TRBD2. Material: whole blood, obtained in connection with sensitization to the hapten diphenylcyclopropenone (DPC). The receptor's source is a woman aged 50 to 60 with alopecia areata. Some clones in this sample may be carry-over from other donors' samples. The CDR3: CASSSIAGLTDTQYF. For the CDR3, the DNA is TGTGCCAGCAGCTCCATAGCGGGACTCACAGATACGCAGTATTTT.